This record covers a single T cell receptor beta chain. Its antigen remains undetermined. Base qualities are missing; no much larger clone stands one base away. The data belong to a study of post-analysis software for immune sequencing data (dated by TCRdb to between 2015 and 2017). About the investigation overall: Relapsing-remitting, secondary progressive and progressive-relapsing multiple sclerosis were recorded as disease courses, and subtype annotation was lacking for some patients. The patient repertoires were set against eleven to twelve previously published healthy control repertoires from donors whose ages ranged from roughly 6 to 25 years. A subset of samples was prepared in parallel using single-end sample barcoding, then pooled and co-amplified after Illumina adapter ligation. Study-wide conclusions, independent of this receptor: Normalized Chao1 diversity was significantly lower in multiple sclerosis patients than controls, suggesting substantial peripheral T-cell clonal expansion. About 5 TRBV segments, including TRBV5-6, TRBV5-1 and TRBV20-1, were significantly more frequent in patients than controls. The control group was slightly older than the multiple sclerosis patient group. Direct clustering with F measure showed strong co-clustering of samples prepared in the same batch, prompting a batch-effect correction.

To demonstrate the VDJtools post-analysis software, the study profiled TCR beta repertoires from the peripheral blood of around 13 young patients with multiple sclerosis. Multiple sclerosis patients were children and adolescents aged about 6 to 16 years. Via the germline V gene (reference sequence), CDR1 is LGHDT and CDR2 YNNKEL. The CDR3 has 14 amino acids, counting the end cysteine and phenylalanine. Of the read, only the CDR3 DNA is kept; its 42 bases are in frame from base 1. Between the V and J ends, shortened by 2 bases and 8 bases respectively, the junction contains 14 bases. Libraries were constructed by PCR. Sequencing was performed on an Illumina HiSeq 2500. To reduce PCR and sequencing biases, unique molecular identifiers were built into the TCR beta cDNA libraries. Some 500,000 cDNA molecules were obtained for every 1 to 10 million input T cells, so each molecule roughly corresponded to one T cell. The same protocol used for the earlier healthy control dataset was applied to prepare and sequence the patient libraries. Within a given batch, samples were prepared together, multiplexed and sequenced on the same HiSeq lane. The authors' analysis ran thus. Raw barcoded reads were processed with MIGEC, and single-read molecular identifier groups were discarded before consensus assembly and CDR3 extraction. Clonotype tables were post-analysed with VDJtools, normalizing diversity by down-sampling all datasets to the smallest sample size. To correct batch-related cross-sample contamination, repertoire overlap clustering matched CDR3 amino acid sequences but not nucleotide sequences. The raw public reads went through TCRdb reprocessing: fastp at Q25, MiXCR clone calling, in-frame beta chains kept. CDR3 protein duplicates are merged, each entry listing the most common genes and DNA. These V and J calls originate from TCRdb's pipeline instead of the authors' own analysis. Counted in this sample were roughly 540,000 distinct CDR3 sequences; 34% of them appeared once. 6% of the sample rests with the top ten.

The sample was blood. Recombination linked TRBV3-1 to TRBJ2-3; the D gene assignment is ambiguous. This clonotype was obtained from a girl aged 2-17 years with multiple sclerosis. The CDR3 protein is CASSQSDQKRTQYF. The sequenced DNA: TGTGCCAGCAGCCAAAGTGACCAGAAGCGTACGCAGTATTTT.